A selection of T cell receptor beta chains follows, all from one sample in a study of cytomegalovirus exposure and HLA in healthy donors. TCRdb's table, derived via immunoSEQ multiplex PCR, lists solely in-frame clones and lacks some. The sample contains fewer than 80,000 clones, 79% of which appear only once. The sample taken for sequencing was PBMCs. Every receptor here comes from a man aged 30-40 years in good health and CMV-seronegative. Both conserved end residues are part of each CDR3. The D gene is left open where the match is weak. Part of the rows lack a size; the others show once, few, many or a class for expanded clones.

v_call: TRBV18; d_call: TRBD1; clone_size: .; cdr3_length: 13; j_call: TRBJ1-5; cdr3_nt: TGTGCCAGCTCACCGGGACAGTCACCGGCCCAGCATTTT; cdr3_aa: CASSPGQSPAQHF
v_call: TRBV29-1; d_call: .; clone_size: .; cdr3_length: 12; j_call: TRBJ2-7; cdr3_nt: TGCAGCGTTGAGGCCAGGGTCCACGAGCAGTACTTC; cdr3_aa: CSVEARVHEQYF
v_call: TRBV7-9; d_call: TRBD1; clone_size: .; cdr3_length: 14; j_call: TRBJ1-6; cdr3_nt: TGTGCCAGCAGAGTTGACAGGGATAATTCACCCCTCCACTTT; cdr3_aa: CASRVDRDNSPLHF
v_call: TRBV14; d_call: .; clone_size: .; cdr3_length: 17; j_call: TRBJ2-5; cdr3_nt: TGTGCCAGCAGCCAAGACAGGGGAGCGATACGCCCGGAGACCCAGTACTTC; cdr3_aa: CASSQDRGAIRPETQYF
v_call: TRBV27; d_call: .; clone_size: .; cdr3_length: 14; j_call: TRBJ2-7; cdr3_nt: TGTGCCAGCAGTTTATCTAGTCCGAGCTACGAGCAGTACTTC; cdr3_aa: CASSLSSPSYEQYF
v_call: TRBV7-8; d_call: TRBD1; clone_size: .; cdr3_length: 14; j_call: TRBJ1-1; cdr3_nt: TGTGCCAGCAGCTCATGGACAGGGACGGCTGAAGCTTTCTTT; cdr3_aa: CASSSWTGTAEAFF
v_call: TRBV19; d_call: .; clone_size: .; cdr3_length: 15; j_call: TRBJ1-2; cdr3_nt: TGTGCCAGTCTCGAAGGGACCGCCGGGGGCTATGGCTACACCTTC; cdr3_aa: CASLEGTAGGYGYTF
v_call: TRBV30; d_call: .; clone_size: .; cdr3_length: 16; j_call: TRBJ2-2; cdr3_nt: TGTGCCTGGAGTGGACCAGGGGGGCCGCTCACCGGGGAGCTGTTTTTT; cdr3_aa: CAWSGPGGPLTGELFF
v_call: TRBV30; d_call: TRBD2; clone_size: few; cdr3_length: 15; j_call: TRBJ2-5; cdr3_nt: TGTGCCTGGAGTGGGGTAGCGGGAGTCGAGGAGACCCAGTACTTC; cdr3_aa: CAWSGVAGVEETQYF
v_call: TRBV9; d_call: TRBD2; clone_size: .; cdr3_length: 17; j_call: TRBJ2-1; cdr3_nt: TGTGCCAGCAGCGTAGAAGTGGGGAGCGGGAAGTACAATGAGCAGTTCTTC; cdr3_aa: CASSVEVGSGKYNEQFF
v_call: TRBV7-2; d_call: .; clone_size: once; cdr3_length: 15; j_call: TRBJ2-2; cdr3_nt: TGTGCCAGCAGTCCCTCTGATGCGGGGACCGGGGAGCTGTTTTTT; cdr3_aa: CASSPSDAGTGELFF
v_call: TRBV27; d_call: .; clone_size: .; cdr3_length: 15; j_call: TRBJ2-7; cdr3_nt: TGTGCCAGCAGTTTAATCGTCGGGAAGGCCTACGAGCAGTACTTC; cdr3_aa: CASSLIVGKAYEQYF
v_call: TRBV6-6; d_call: .; clone_size: few; cdr3_length: 11; j_call: TRBJ2-7; cdr3_nt: TGTGCCAGCAGTTATTCATTCGAGCAGTACTTC; cdr3_aa: CASSYSFEQYF
v_call: TRBV28; d_call: TRBD2; clone_size: once; cdr3_length: 16; j_call: TRBJ2-5; cdr3_nt: TGTGCCAGCAGTTTGTCCGGGGCGGGAGTTCAAGAGACCCAGTACTTC; cdr3_aa: CASSLSGAGVQETQYF
v_call: TRBV27; d_call: .; clone_size: .; cdr3_length: 16; j_call: TRBJ1-1; cdr3_nt: TGTGCCAGCTACCCACGCCGGGACACTAGGAACACTGAAGCTTTCTTT; cdr3_aa: CASYPRRDTRNTEAFF
v_call: TRBV7-3; d_call: .; clone_size: .; cdr3_length: 17; j_call: TRBJ2-2; cdr3_nt: TGTGCCAGCTCTATTGGTCCCCGGGGGTCATCGACCGGGGAGCTGTTTTTT; cdr3_aa: CASSIGPRGSSTGELFF
v_call: TRBV5-6; d_call: .; clone_size: few; cdr3_length: 12; j_call: TRBJ2-7; cdr3_nt: TGTGCCAGCAGCTTAACAGGGTACGAGCAGTACTTC; cdr3_aa: CASSLTGYEQYF
v_call: TRBV6-1; d_call: .; clone_size: .; cdr3_length: 15; j_call: TRBJ1-1; cdr3_nt: TGTGCCAGTTGCGCCTTCTTTCCGGTGAACACTGAAGCTTTCTTT; cdr3_aa: CASCAFFPVNTEAFF
v_call: TRBV7-2; d_call: .; clone_size: .; cdr3_length: 13; j_call: TRBJ2-1; cdr3_nt: TGTGCCAGCAGCTTAAACAGGGACAATGAGCAGTTCTTC; cdr3_aa: CASSLNRDNEQFF
v_call: TRBV27; d_call: .; clone_size: .; cdr3_length: 16; j_call: TRBJ2-1; cdr3_nt: TGTGCCAGCAGTCCATGGACAGCTCCGCTTTACAATGAGCAGTTCTTC; cdr3_aa: CASSPWTAPLYNEQFF
v_call: TRBV18; d_call: .; clone_size: .; cdr3_length: 15; j_call: TRBJ1-5; cdr3_nt: TGTGCCAGCTCACAAACCCGAGGGTCGGGACAGCCCCAGCATTTT; cdr3_aa: CASSQTRGSGQPQHF
v_call: TRBV5-1; d_call: .; clone_size: .; cdr3_length: 14; j_call: TRBJ2-2; cdr3_nt: TGCGCCAGCGGGGAGCCCGGAGGACCCGGGGAGCTGTTTTTT; cdr3_aa: CASGEPGGPGELFF
v_call: TRBV28; d_call: .; clone_size: .; cdr3_length: 14; j_call: TRBJ1-2; cdr3_nt: TGTGCCAGCAGTTTATATGGGACATCCCATGGCTACACCTTC; cdr3_aa: CASSLYGTSHGYTF
v_call: TRBV6-6; d_call: .; clone_size: .; cdr3_length: 14; j_call: TRBJ2-1; cdr3_nt: TGTGCCAGCAGTTACTTCTGGCAGGCTGGGGAGCAGTTCTTC; cdr3_aa: CASSYFWQAGEQFF
v_call: TRBV25-1; d_call: .; clone_size: .; cdr3_length: 15; j_call: TRBJ2-3; cdr3_nt: TGTGCCAGCAGTGAATCCAGAATATTGACAGATACGCAGTATTTT; cdr3_aa: CASSESRILTDTQYF
v_call: TRBV6-1; d_call: TRBD1; clone_size: few; cdr3_length: 15; j_call: TRBJ2-3; cdr3_nt: TGTGCCAGCAGGAAACAGGGGAGTGGGACAGATACGCAGTATTTT; cdr3_aa: CASRKQGSGTDTQYF
v_call: TRBV4-2; d_call: TRBD1; clone_size: few; cdr3_length: 15; j_call: TRBJ2-3; cdr3_nt: TGTGCCAGCAGCCAAGGGACAGGGGGCGCAGATACGCAGTATTTT; cdr3_aa: CASSQGTGGADTQYF
v_call: TRBV7-2; d_call: .; clone_size: .; cdr3_length: 14; j_call: TRBJ2-1; cdr3_nt: TGTGCCAGCAGCTTAGGCGGGACGAACAATGAGCAGTTCTTC; cdr3_aa: CASSLGGTNNEQFF
v_call: TRBV10-3; d_call: .; clone_size: .; cdr3_length: 17; j_call: TRBJ2-7; cdr3_nt: TGTGCCATCAGACCCGCGGGACAGTCGGGGGTCCGCTACGAGCAGTACTTC; cdr3_aa: CAIRPAGQSGVRYEQYF
v_call: TRBV4-1; d_call: TRBD1; clone_size: .; cdr3_length: 15; j_call: TRBJ2-7; cdr3_nt: TGCGCCAGCAGCTTTCGACAGGGAGAAACGGTCGAGCAGTACTTC; cdr3_aa: CASSFRQGETVEQYF
v_call: TRBV7-2; d_call: .; clone_size: .; cdr3_length: 15; j_call: TRBJ2-7; cdr3_nt: TGTGCCAGCAGCTTAGGGCAGGGGCGTTTTGACGAGCAGTACTTC; cdr3_aa: CASSLGQGRFDEQYF
v_call: TRBV9; d_call: .; clone_size: .; cdr3_length: 15; j_call: TRBJ1-4; cdr3_nt: TGTGCCAGCAGCGTAGGCGGAGCAACTAATGAAAAACTGTTTTTT; cdr3_aa: CASSVGGATNEKLFF